Below, one T cell receptor beta chain is given with its context. These data come from a study of HIV-infected patients and healthy controls. The CDR3 extends over 16 amino acids. V gave up 4 bases and J gave up 3 bases; unmatched junction bases: 11. CDR1 and CDR2 (germline): MNHEY, SVGEGT. In TCRdb, the 5' RACE reads were re-called with MiXCR into one record per CDR3 protein. This table has around 64,000 distinct CDR3 sequences, approximately 16% appearing once. The origin of this receptor is a human donor in good health. The specimen sequenced was CD4+ T cells from blood. This rearrangement joins TRBV6-2 or TRBV6-3 to TRBJ2-7; 8 nucleotides align to TRBD1. The CDR3: CASSSRGRGRIYEQYF. The DNA for the CDR3 is TGTGCCAGCAGTTCCCGGGGCAGGGGGCGCATCTACGAGCAGTACTTC.